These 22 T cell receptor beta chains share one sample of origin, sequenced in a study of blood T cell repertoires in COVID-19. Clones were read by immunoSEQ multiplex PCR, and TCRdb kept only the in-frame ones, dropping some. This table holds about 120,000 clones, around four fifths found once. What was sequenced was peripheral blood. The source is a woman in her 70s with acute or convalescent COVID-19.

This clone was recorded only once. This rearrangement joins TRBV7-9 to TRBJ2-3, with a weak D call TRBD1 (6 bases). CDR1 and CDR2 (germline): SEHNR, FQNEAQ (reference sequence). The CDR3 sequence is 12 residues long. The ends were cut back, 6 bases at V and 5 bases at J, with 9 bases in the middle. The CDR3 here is CASRQQGDTQYF. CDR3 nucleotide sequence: TGTGCCAGCAGGCAACAGGGAGATACGCAGTATTTT.

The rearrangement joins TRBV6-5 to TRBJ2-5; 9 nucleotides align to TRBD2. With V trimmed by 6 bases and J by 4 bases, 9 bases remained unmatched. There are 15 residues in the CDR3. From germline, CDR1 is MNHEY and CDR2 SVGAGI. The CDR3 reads CASSLLRGGRETQYF. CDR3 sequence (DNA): TGTGCCAGCAGCCTTTTGCGGGGGGGCCGAGAGACCCAGTACTTC.

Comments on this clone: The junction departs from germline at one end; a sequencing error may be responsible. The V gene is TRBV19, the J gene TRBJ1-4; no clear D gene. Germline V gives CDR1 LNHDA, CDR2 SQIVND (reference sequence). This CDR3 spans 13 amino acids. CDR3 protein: CASSFRQDDYFVF. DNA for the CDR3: TGTGCCAGTAGTTTCAGACAAGATGACTACTTTGTTTTT. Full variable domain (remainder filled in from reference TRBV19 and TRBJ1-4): DGGITQSPKYLFRKEGQNVTLSCEQNLNHDAMYWYRQDPGQGLRLIYYSQIVNDFQKGDIAEGYSVSREKKESFPLTVTSAQKNPTAFYLCASSFRQDDYFVFGSGTQLSVL.

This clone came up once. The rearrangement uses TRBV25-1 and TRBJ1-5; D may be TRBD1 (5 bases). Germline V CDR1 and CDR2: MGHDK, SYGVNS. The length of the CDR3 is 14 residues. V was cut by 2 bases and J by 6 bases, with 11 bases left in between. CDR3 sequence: CASSERGEGQPQHF. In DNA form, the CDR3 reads TGTGCCAGCAGTGAACGGGGGGAAGGTCAGCCCCAGCATTTT. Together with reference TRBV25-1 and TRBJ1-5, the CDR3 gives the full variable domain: EADIYQTPRYLVIGTGKKITLECSQTMGHDKMYWYQQDPGMELHLIHYSYGVNSTEKGDLSSESTVSRIRTEHFPLTLESARPSHTSQYLCASSERGEGQPQHFGDGTRLSIL.

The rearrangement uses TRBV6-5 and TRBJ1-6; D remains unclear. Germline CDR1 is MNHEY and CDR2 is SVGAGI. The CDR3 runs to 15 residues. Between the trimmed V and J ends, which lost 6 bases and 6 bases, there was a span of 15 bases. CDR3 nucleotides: TGTGCCAGCAGAGTGGAGGAGATGCGTAATTCACCCCTCCACTTT. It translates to CASRVEEMRNSPLHF.

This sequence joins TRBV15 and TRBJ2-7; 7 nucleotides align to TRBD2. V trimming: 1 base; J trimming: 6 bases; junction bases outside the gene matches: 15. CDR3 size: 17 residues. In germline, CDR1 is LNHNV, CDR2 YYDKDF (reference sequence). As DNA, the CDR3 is TGTGCCACCAGCAGAGGAGTCTTGGGAGGGGCCCTCGGCGAGCAGTACTTC. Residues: CATSRGVLGGALGEQYF.

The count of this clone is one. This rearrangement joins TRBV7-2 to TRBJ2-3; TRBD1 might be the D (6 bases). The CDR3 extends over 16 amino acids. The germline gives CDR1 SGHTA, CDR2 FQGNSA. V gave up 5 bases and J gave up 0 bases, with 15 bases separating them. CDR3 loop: CASSQGRARSTDTQYF. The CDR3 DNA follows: TGTGCCAGCAGCCAGGGGCGGGCACGTAGCACAGATACGCAGTATTTT. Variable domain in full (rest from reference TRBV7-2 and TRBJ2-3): GAGVSQSPSNKVTEKGKDVELRCDPISGHTALYWYRQSLGQGLEFLIYFQGNSAPDKSGLPSDRFSAERTGGSVSTLTIQRTQQEDSAVYLCASSQGRARSTDTQYFGPGTRLTVL.

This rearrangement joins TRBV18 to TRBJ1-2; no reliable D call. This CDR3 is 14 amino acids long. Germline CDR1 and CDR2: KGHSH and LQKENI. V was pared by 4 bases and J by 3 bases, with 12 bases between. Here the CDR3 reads CASSLGGPDYGYTF. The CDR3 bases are TGTGCCAGCTCACTCGGCGGCCCCGACTATGGCTACACCTTC.

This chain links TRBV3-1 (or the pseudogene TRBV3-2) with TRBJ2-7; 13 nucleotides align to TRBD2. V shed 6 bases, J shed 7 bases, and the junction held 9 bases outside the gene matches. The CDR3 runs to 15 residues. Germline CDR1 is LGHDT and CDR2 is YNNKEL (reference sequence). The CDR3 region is CASRPRTSGSGEQYF. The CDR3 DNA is TGTGCCAGCAGACCCCGGACTAGCGGGAGCGGGGAGCAGTACTTC.

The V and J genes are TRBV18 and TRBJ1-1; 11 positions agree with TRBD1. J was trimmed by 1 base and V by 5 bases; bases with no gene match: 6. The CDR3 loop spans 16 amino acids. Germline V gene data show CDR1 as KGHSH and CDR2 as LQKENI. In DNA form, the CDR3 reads TGTGCCAGCTCATCTCGGACAGGGGGCGCGAACACTGAAGCTTTCTTT. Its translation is CASSSRTGGANTEAFF.

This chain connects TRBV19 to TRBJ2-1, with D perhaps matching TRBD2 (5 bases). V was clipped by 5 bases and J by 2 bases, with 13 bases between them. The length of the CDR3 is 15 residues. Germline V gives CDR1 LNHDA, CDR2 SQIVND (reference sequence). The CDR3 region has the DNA TGTGCCAGTAGTGTGTCCGGGCGGGCCTACAATGAGCAGTTCTTC. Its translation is CASSVSGRAYNEQFF.

Written as DNA, the CDR3 is TGTGCCAGCAGTTTAGCGGGGCTCTACAATGAGCAGTTCTTC. Amino acid sequence: CASSLAGLYNEQFF. This rearrangement joins TRBV5-4 to TRBJ2-1, with 8 bases identical to TRBD2. Germline CDR1 is SGHNT and CDR2 is YYREEE (reference sequence). The CDR3 loop spans 14 amino acids. The ends lost 5 bases at V and 3 bases at J; junction bases unmatched: 4.

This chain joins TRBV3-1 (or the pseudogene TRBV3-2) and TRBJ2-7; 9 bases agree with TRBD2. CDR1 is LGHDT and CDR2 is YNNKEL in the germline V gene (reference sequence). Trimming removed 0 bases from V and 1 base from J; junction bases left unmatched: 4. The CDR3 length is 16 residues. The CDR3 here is CASSQEWGLASYEQYF. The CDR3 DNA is TGTGCCAGCAGCCAAGAGTGGGGACTAGCTTCCTACGAGCAGTACTTC.

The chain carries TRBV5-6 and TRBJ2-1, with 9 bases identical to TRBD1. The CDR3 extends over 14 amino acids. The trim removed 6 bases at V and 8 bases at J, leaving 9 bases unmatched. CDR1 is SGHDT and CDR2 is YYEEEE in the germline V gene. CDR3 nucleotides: TGTGCCAGCAAAGAGACAGGGGGAGGGTATGAGCAGTTCTTC. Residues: CASKETGGGYEQFF.

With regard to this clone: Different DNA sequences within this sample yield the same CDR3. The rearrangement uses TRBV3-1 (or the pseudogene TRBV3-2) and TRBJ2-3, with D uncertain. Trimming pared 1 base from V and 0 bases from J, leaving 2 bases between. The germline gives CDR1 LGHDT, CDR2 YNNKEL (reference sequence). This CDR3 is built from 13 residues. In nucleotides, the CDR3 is TGTGCCAGCAGCCAAGCTAGCACAGATACGCAGTATTTT. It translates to CASSQASTDTQYF.

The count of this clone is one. CDR3 DNA: TGTGCCAGCAGCGCCAGGGCGGTCCTCTCTGGCTACACCTTC. It codes for CASSARAVLSGYTF. The chain recombines TRBV2 with TRBJ1-2; weak D call: TRBD1 (5 bases). V was shortened by 6 bases and J by 7 bases, with 18 bases between the two germline ends. Looked up from germline, CDR1 is SNHLY and CDR2 is FYNNEI. The length of the CDR3 is 14 residues.

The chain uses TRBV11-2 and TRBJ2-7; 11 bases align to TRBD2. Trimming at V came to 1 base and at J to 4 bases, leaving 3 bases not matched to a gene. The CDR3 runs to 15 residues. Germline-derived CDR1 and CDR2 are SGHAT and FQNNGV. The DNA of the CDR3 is TGTGCCAGCAGCTTAGTAGCGGGGGGGCAATACGAGCAGTACTTC. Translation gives CASSLVAGGQYEQYF.

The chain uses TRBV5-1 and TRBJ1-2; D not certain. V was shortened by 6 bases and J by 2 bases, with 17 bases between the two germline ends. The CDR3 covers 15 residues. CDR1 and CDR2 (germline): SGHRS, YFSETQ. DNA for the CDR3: TGCGCCAGCACCATTAGCCTCGGGAGCAACTATGGCTACACCTTC. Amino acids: CASTISLGSNYGYTF.

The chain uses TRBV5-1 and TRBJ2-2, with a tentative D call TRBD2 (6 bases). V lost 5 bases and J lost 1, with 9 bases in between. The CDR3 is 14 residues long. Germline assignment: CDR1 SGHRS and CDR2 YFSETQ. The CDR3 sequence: CASSPGVNTGELFF. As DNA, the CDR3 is TGCGCCAGCAGTCCGGGGGTGAACACCGGGGAGCTGTTTTTT.

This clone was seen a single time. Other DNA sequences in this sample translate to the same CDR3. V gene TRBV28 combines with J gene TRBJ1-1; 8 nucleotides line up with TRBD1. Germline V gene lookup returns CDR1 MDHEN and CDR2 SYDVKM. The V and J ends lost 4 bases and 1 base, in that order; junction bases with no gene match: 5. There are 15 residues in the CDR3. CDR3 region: CASSYQGATNTEAFF. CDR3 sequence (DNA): TGTGCCAGCAGTTATCAGGGGGCTACGAACACTGAAGCTTTCTTT.

As DNA, the CDR3 is TGTGCCTGGAGTGGCAAAGGTGGGACAGTTATTCAGCCCCAGCATTTT. This encodes CAWSGKGGTVIQPQHF. The rearrangement uses TRBV30 and TRBJ1-5, with 7 bases that match TRBD1. Germline loops: CDR1 GTSNPN, CDR2 SVGIG (reference sequence). The CDR3 length is 16 residues. J was trimmed by 6 bases and V by 1 base; bases with no gene match: 12.

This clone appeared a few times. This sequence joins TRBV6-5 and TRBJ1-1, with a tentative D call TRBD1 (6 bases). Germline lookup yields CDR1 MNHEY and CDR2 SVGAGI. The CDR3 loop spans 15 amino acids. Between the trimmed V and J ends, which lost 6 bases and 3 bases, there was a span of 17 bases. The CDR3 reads CASSDTGLLDTEAFF. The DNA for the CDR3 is TGTGCCAGCAGCGACACAGGGTTGCTCGACACTGAAGCTTTCTTT.